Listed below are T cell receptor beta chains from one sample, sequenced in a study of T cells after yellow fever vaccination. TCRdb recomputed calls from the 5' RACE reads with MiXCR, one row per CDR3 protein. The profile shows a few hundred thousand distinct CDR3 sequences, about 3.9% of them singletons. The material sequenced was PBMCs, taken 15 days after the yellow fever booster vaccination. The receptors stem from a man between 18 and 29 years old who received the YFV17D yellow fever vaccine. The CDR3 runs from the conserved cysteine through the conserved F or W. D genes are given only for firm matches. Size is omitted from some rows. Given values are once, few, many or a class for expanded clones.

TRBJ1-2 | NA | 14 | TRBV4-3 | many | CASSQDRGSYGYTF | TGCGCCAGCAGCCAAGATAGGGGAAGCTATGGCTACACCTTC
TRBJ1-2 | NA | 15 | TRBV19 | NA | CASSPTHSLNYGYTF | TGTGCCAGTAGTCCAACACATTCTCTAAACTATGGCTACACCTTC
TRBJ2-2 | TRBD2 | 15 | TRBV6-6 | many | CASSALAGGTGELFF | TGTGCCAGCAGTGCACTAGCGGGGGGGACCGGGGAGCTGTTTTTT
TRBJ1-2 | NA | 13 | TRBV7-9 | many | CASSLVPVYGYTF | TGTGCCAGCAGCTTAGTCCCCGTCTATGGCTACACCTTC
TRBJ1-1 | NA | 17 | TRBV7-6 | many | CASSLVIGLGPNTEAFF | TGTGCCAGCAGCTTAGTCATCGGATTGGGTCCAAACACTGAAGCTTTCTTT
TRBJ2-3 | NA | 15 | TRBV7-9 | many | CASSQIDMLADTQYF | TGTGCCAGCAGCCAAATTGACATGTTGGCAGATACGCAGTATTTT
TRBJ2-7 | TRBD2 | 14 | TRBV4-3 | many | CASSQIDGGYEQYF | TGCGCCAGCAGCCAAATCGACGGGGGGTACGAGCAGTACTTC
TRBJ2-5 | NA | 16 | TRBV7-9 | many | CASSLTPGHLGETQYF | TGTGCCAGCAGCTTAACACCGGGACACCTTGGGGAGACCCAGTACTTC
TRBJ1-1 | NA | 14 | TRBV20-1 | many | CSARGFDRNTEAFF | TGCAGTGCTAGGGGTTTCGACAGGAACACTGAAGCTTTCTTT
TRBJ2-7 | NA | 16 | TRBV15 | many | CATSRAGTRDTYEQYF | TGTGCCACCAGCAGAGCCGGGACACGGGACACCTACGAGCAGTACTTC
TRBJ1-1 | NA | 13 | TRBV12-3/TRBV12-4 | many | CASSFWGATEAFF | TGTGCCAGCAGTTTCTGGGGCGCCACTGAAGCTTTCTTT
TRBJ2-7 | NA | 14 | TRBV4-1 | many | CASSPRGGLNEQYF | TGCGCCAGCAGCCCTCGTGGCGGATTGAACGAGCAGTACTTC
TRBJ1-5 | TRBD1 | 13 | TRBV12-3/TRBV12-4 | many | CASSDRVSQPQHF | TGTGCCAGCAGTGACAGGGTGAGTCAGCCCCAGCATTTT
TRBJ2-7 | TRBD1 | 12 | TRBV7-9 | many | CASSSGTGEQYF | TGTGCCAGCAGCTCGGGGACAGGCGAGCAGTACTTC
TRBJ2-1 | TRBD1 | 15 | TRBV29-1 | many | CSVRTGTGERNEQFF | TGCAGCGTTCGGACCGGGACAGGGGAGAGAAATGAGCAGTTCTTC
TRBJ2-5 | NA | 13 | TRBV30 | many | CAWSGGHKETQYF | TGTGCCTGGAGTGGGGGGCATAAAGAGACCCAGTACTTC
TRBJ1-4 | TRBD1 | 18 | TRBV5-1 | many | CASSIRDRRSATNEKLFF | TGCGCCAGCAGCATCCGGGACAGGCGAAGTGCAACTAATGAAAAACTGTTTTTT
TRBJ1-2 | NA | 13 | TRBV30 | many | CAWRTGRNYGYTF | TGTGCCTGGAGGACCGGGCGGAACTATGGCTACACCTTC
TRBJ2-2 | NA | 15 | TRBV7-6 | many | CASSPVEGNTGELFF | TGTGCCAGCAGCCCAGTCGAGGGGAACACCGGGGAGCTGTTTTTT
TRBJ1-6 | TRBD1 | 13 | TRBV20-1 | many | CSARRDRDSPLHF | TGCAGTGCGCGACGGGACAGGGATTCACCCCTCCACTTT
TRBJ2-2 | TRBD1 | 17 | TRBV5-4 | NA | CASTLRSGTGGTGELFF | TGTGCCAGCACCCTGCGTTCCGGGACAGGGGGCACCGGGGAGCTGTTTTTT
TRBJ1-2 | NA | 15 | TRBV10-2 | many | CASSGQINLNYGYTF | TGCGCCAGCAGTGGACAGATAAATCTTAACTATGGCTACACCTTC
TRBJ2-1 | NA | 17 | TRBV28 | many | CASSLWAGQSSYNEQFF | TGTGCCAGCAGTTTATGGGCGGGACAGAGCTCCTACAATGAGCAGTTCTTC
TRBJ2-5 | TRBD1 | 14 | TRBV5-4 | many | CASSWGQVQETQYF | TGTGCCAGCAGCTGGGGACAGGTCCAAGAGACCCAGTACTTC
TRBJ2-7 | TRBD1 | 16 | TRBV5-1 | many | CASSPNRQGGGYEQYF | TGCGCCAGCAGCCCAAACCGACAGGGTGGTGGGTACGAGCAGTACTTC
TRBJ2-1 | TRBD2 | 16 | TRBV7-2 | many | CASSRRTSGINNEQFF | TGTGCCAGCAGCCGGAGGACTAGCGGGATAAACAATGAGCAGTTCTTC
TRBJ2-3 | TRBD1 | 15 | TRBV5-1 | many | CASSPGQLSTDTQYF | TGCGCCAGCAGCCCGGGACAGCTAAGCACAGATACGCAGTATTTT
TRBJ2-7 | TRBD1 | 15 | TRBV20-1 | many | CSARDTQGVTYEQYF | TGCAGTGCTAGAGATACACAGGGGGTCACCTACGAGCAGTACTTC
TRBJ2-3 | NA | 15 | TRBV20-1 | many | CSARIDPGSKDTQYF | TGCAGTGCTAGAATCGATCCGGGATCAAAGGATACGCAGTATTTT
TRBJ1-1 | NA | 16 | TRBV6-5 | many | CASSYPPDSGYTEAFF | TGTGCCAGCAGTTACCCCCCCGATTCCGGGTACACTGAAGCTTTCTTT
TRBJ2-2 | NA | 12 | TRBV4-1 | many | CASSQVGGELFF | TGCGCCAGCAGCCAAGTCGGCGGGGAGCTGTTTTTT
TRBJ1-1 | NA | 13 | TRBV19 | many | CASSPGKNTEAFF | TGTGCCAGTAGTCCCGGGAAGAACACTGAAGCTTTCTTT
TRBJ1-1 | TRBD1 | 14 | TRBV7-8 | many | CASRTGTGNTEAFF | TGTGCCAGCAGAACCGGGACAGGGAACACTGAAGCTTTCTTT
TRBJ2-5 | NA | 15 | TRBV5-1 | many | CASSRSAQTGETQYF | TGCGCCAGCAGCCGCTCCGCCCAGACGGGAGAGACCCAGTACTTC
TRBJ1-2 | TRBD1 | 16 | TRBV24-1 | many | CATSDPADRVYYGYTF | TGTGCCACCAGTGATCCCGCGGACAGGGTTTACTATGGCTACACCTTC
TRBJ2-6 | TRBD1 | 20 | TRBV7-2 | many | CASSRLARDRGNAGANVLTF | TGTGCCAGCAGCCGCCTAGCGAGGGACAGGGGAAATGCTGGGGCCAACGTCCTGACTTTC
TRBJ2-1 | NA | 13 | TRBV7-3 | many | CASSPSPEDEQFF | TGTGCCAGCAGCCCGAGCCCGGAGGATGAGCAGTTCTTC
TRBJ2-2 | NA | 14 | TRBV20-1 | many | CSARRGSDTGELFF | TGCAGTGCTAGACGGGGGTCGGACACCGGGGAGCTGTTTTTT
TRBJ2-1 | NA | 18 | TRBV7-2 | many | CASSREGTPISLHNEQFF | TGTGCCAGCAGCCGCGAAGGGACTCCAATTTCTCTTCACAATGAGCAGTTCTTC
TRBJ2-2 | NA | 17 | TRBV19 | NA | CASSRGLFPANIGELFF | TGTGCCAGTAGTAGAGGACTGTTCCCGGCGAACATCGGGGAGCTGTTTTTT
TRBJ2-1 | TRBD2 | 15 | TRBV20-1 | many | CSARRLAGEGYEQFF | TGCAGTGCTAGAAGACTAGCGGGGGAGGGGTATGAGCAGTTCTTC
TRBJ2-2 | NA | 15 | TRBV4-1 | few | CASSQEWLAGGELFF | TGCGCCAGCAGCCAAGAATGGCTAGCTGGCGGGGAGCTGTTTTTT
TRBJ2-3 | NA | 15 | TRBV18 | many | CASSPVPLSTDTQYF | TGTGCCAGCTCACCTGTTCCGCTTAGCACAGATACGCAGTATTTT
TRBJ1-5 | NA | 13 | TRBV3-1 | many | CASSQVVGQPQHF | TGTGCCAGCAGCCAAGTTGTTGGACAGCCCCAGCATTTT
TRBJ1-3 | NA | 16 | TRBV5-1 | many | CASRGGGGYSGNTIYF | TGCGCCAGCAGAGGGGGAGGCGGCTACTCTGGAAACACCATATATTTT
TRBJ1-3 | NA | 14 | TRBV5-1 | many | CASSLSLPGNTIYF | TGCGCCAGCAGCCTTTCTTTGCCTGGAAACACCATATATTTT
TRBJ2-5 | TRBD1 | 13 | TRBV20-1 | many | CSAYDREGQTQYF | TGCAGTGCTTACGACAGGGAAGGGCAGACCCAGTACTTC
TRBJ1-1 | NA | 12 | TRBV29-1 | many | CSVGQTNTEAFF | TGCAGCGTTGGACAGACCAACACTGAAGCTTTCTTT
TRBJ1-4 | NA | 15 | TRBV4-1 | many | CASSAYRPANEKLFF | TGCGCCAGCAGCGCGTATAGACCCGCTAATGAAAAACTGTTTTTT
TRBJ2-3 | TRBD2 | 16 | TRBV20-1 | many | CSANKLAGISTDTQYF | TGCAGTGCTAACAAACTAGCGGGAATAAGCACAGATACGCAGTATTTT
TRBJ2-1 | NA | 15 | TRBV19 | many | CASSMRGSSYNEQFF | TGTGCCAGTAGTATGCGGGGTAGCTCCTACAATGAGCAGTTCTTC
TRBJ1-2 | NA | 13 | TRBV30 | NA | CAWSFRERYGYTF | TGTGCCTGGAGCTTCAGGGAGCGCTATGGCTACACCTTC
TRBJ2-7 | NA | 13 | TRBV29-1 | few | CSVEETENYEQYF | TGCAGCGTTGAAGAAACGGAGAACTACGAGCAGTACTTC
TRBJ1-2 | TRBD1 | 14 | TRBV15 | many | CATSRLQGVLGYTF | TGTGCCACCAGCAGACTCCAGGGGGTCCTTGGCTACACCTTC
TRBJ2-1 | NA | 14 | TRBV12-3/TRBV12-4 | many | CASSTLDGYNEQFF | TGTGCCAGCAGTACCCTGGACGGCTACAATGAGCAGTTCTTC
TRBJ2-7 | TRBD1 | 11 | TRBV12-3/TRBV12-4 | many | CASSLGQGQYF | TGTGCCAGCAGTCTCGGACAGGGGCAGTACTTC
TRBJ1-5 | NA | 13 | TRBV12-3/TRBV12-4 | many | CASSLLENQPQHF | TGTGCCAGCAGTTTATTGGAGAATCAGCCCCAGCATTTT
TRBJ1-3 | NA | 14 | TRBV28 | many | CASSLQQTGNTIYF | TGTGCCAGCAGCCTACAGCAAACTGGAAACACCATATATTTT